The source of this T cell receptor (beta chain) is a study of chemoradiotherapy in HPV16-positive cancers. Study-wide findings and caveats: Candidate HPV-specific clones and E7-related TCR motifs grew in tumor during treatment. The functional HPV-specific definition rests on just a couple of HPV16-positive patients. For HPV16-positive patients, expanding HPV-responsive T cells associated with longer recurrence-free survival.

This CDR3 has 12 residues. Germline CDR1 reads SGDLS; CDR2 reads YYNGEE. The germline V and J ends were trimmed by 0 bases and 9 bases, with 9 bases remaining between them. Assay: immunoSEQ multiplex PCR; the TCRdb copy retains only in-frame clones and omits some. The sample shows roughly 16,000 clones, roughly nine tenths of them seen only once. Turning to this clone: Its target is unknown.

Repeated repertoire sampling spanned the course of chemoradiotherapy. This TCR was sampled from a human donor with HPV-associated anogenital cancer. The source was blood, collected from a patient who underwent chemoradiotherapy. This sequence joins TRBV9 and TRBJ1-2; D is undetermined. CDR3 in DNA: TGTGCCAGCAGCGTAGAGTTAGGGAGCTACACCTTC. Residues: CASSVELGSYTF.